Below are 10 T cell receptor beta chains sequenced from a single sample in a study of response to subunit inactivated influenza vaccine (dated by TCRdb to the late 2010s). Preparation of the library involved RT-PCR. Sequenced using an Illumina HiSeq 2500. The public reads were reanalyzed by TCRdb: fastp trimming at Q25, MiXCR alignment, in-frame beta chains only. Each CDR3 protein appears once, grouped with its most common genes and DNA. The sample table holds fewer than 600,000 distinct CDR3 sequences, of which 6% to 9% were seen once. Of the sample, around 13% falls within the top ten clones. Source: PBMCs from blood, taken about 24 months after vaccination. These receptors were collected from a man between 50 and 75 years old who received an inactivated influenza vaccine. Donor details come from another sample of the same person, matched by shared clones.

The rearrangement links TRBV7-8 to TRBJ2-7, with 9 bases aligning to TRBD1. Germline loops: CDR1 SGHVS, CDR2 FQNEAQ. CDR3 length: 15 amino acids. With 6 bases clipped from V and 4 bases from J, the junction kept 10 bases outside the gene matches. This CDR3 reads CASSYYQGQGYEQYF. CDR3 bases: TGTGCCAGCAGTTATTACCAGGGACAGGGTTACGAGCAGTACTTC.

This clonotype appeared a few times. A read error may account for a junction end that differs from germline. V gene TRBV29-1 combines with J gene TRBJ2-1, with D perhaps TRBD1 or TRBD2 (5 bases each). The germline V gene encodes CDR1 SQVTM and CDR2 ANQGSEA. The length of the CDR3 is 12 residues. This CDR3 reads CSAVVWGSERVF. The CDR3 region has the DNA TGCAGCGCCGTGGTGTGGGGCTCGGAGAGGGTCTTC.

This clonotype occurred a few times. The chain joins TRBV4-2 to TRBJ2-6; no firm D call. The CDR3 contains 16 residues. Per germline, CDR1 LGHNA and CDR2 YNFKEQ. The V end lost 1 base, the J end lost 0 bases, and 7 bases lay between the germline ends. The CDR3 here is CASSQGLYSGANVLTF. DNA of the CDR3: TGTGCCAGCAGCCAAGGACTTTACTCTGGGGCCAACGTCCTGACTTTC.

The gene calls are TRBV28 and TRBJ2-3; D might be TRBD1 (5 bases). The J call may be incorrect, as the DNA end agrees better with TRBJ1-5. The CDR3 contains 15 residues. Germline loops: CDR1 MDHEN, CDR2 SYDVKM. This CDR3 is CASSFQRGTTDTQHF. CDR3 nucleotides: TGTGCCAGCAGTTTCCAGCGGGGGACCACAGATACGCAGCATTTT.

This clonotype occurred a few times. This chain joins TRBV4-1 and TRBJ1-4; D unclear. V lost 4 bases and J lost 8, with 23 bases in between. CDR1 MGHRA and CDR2 YSYEKL come from the germline V gene. The CDR3 spans 17 residues. The CDR3 DNA is TGCGCCAGCAGCCGCCTACCTCTTATAGCTATGAGCGAAAAACTGTTTTTT. Translated, it gives CASSRLPLIAMSEKLFF.

A few counts support this clonotype. V gene TRBV5-5 combines with J gene TRBJ2-3; D remains unclear. The CDR3 extends over 14 amino acids. The ends were cut back, 1 base at V and 2 bases at J, with 8 bases in the middle. Germline CDR1 SGHKS, CDR2 YYEKEE (reference sequence). The CDR3 spells CASSLWLDTDTQYF. In DNA form, the CDR3 reads TGTGCCAGCAGCTTGTGGCTCGACACAGATACGCAGTATTTT. Based on the CDR3 plus reference TRBV5-5 and TRBJ2-3, the full variable domain is DAGVTQSPTHLIKTRGQQVTLRCSPISGHKSVSWYQQVLGQGPQFIFQYYEKEERGRGNFPDRFSARQFPNYSSELNVNALLLGDSALYLCASSLWLDTDTQYFGPGTRLTVL.

The chain carries TRBV4-3 and TRBJ1-5; 7 nucleotides match TRBD1. Trimming took 0 bases from V and 4 from J; bases not matched to a gene: 9. The CDR3 covers 17 residues. The V gene's germline CDR1 is LGHNA and CDR2 YSLEER. Here the CDR3 DNA reads TGCGCCAGCAGCCAAGATCTTAGCCAGGGGGGAAATCAGCCCCAGCATTTT. It yields the protein CASSQDLSQGGNQPQHF.

This clonotype has only a few counts. The chain combines TRBV2 with TRBJ2-3; D gene uncertain. The CDR3 is 14 amino acids. The germline V and J ends were trimmed by 0 bases and 10 bases, with 14 bases remaining between them. The V gene's germline CDR1 is SNHLY and CDR2 FYNNEI. The CDR3 nucleotides read TGTGCCAGCAGTGAAGCGGTTGGCCGACGGGCGCAGTATTTT. It specifies CASSEAVGRRAQYF.

The V call is TRBV4-1, the J call TRBJ2-5; TRBD2 matches at 7 bases. The V gene's germline CDR1 is MGHRA and CDR2 YSYEKL. The junction had 4 bases not matched to a gene; V was cut back by 1 base and J by 5 bases. The CDR3 has 14 amino acids. CDR3 bases: TGCGCCAGCAGCCAAGGACGGGGGGAGGAGACCCAGTACTTC. Protein: CASSQGRGEETQYF.

This clonotype has only a few counts. J is TRBJ2-3 and V is TRBV12-3 or TRBV12-4; the match to TRBD1 covers 7 bases. After removal of 6 bases from V and 1 base from J, the junction contained 7 bases not matched to a gene. The CDR3 totals 15 residues. CDR3 nucleotide sequence: TGTGCCAGCAGATACGCCGGGACAGGCACAGATACGCAGTATTTT. It encodes CASRYAGTGTDTQYF.